This T cell receptor beta chain derives from a study of cytomegalovirus exposure and HLA in healthy donors. Trimming at V came to 6 bases and at J to 4 bases, leaving 4 bases not matched to a gene. Germline V lookup: CDR1 MNHEY, CDR2 SMNVEV (reference sequence). The CDR3 consists of 14 residues. General observations from the study: The authors excluded some V segments, including TRBV6-2 and TRBV6-3, as indistinguishable.

In its sample, this clone was seen once. Its specificity is not known. Use of 60 Vbeta and 13 Jbeta primers characterized the PCR. Authors' processing steps: In a later analysis, approximately 73 million unique TCR beta chains included roughly 11 million shared by two or more donors. Data came from immunoSEQ multiplex PCR; TCRdb stores just in-frame clones and leaves some out. V and J calls and clone size are as listed in that table; D and trimming were resolved from the DNA. The repertoire consists of over 130,000 clones, with more than 60% occurring once and the leading ten covering 6% to 8%. Sequenced input: PBMCs. The source is a woman in her fifties or sixties in good health and CMV-seronegative. The V gene is TRBV27, the J gene TRBJ1-2, with TRBD1 identical over 11 bases. The DNA for the CDR3 is TGTGCCAGCAGCCGGACAGGGGGCAGCTATGGCTACACCTTC. This sequence encodes CASSRTGGSYGYTF.